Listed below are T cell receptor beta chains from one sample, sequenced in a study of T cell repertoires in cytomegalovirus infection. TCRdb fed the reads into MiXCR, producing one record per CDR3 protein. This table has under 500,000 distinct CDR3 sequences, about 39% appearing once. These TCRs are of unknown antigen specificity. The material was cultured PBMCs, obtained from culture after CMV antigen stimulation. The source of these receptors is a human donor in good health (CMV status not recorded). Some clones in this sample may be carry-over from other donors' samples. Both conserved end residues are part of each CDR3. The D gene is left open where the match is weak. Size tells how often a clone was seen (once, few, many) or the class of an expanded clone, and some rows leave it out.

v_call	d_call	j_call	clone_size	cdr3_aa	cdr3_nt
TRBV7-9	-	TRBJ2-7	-	CASSLGRARRTEQYF	TGTGCCAGCAGCTTAGGACGGGCCAGGAGGACCGAGCAGTACTTC
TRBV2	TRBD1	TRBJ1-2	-	CASSLEGGLGYTF	TGTGCCAGCAGTCTCGAAGGGGGCCTTGGCTACACCTTC
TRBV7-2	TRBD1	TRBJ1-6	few	CASSQRQGRNSPLHF	TGTGCCAGCAGCCAAAGACAGGGGAGGAATTCACCCCTCCACTTT
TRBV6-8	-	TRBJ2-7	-	CASSYSRSTYEQYF	TGTGCCAGCAGTTACTCGAGATCTACCTACGAGCAGTACTTC
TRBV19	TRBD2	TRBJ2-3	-	CASSKLAGALDTQYF	TGTGCCAGTAGTAAACTAGCGGGAGCCTTAGATACGCAGTATTTT
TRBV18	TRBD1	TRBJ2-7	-	CASSPGGSNEQYF	TGTGCCAGCTCGCCAGGGGGTTCCAACGAGCAGTACTTC
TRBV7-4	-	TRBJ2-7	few	CASTPGAGSHEQYF	TGTGCCAGCACCCCTGGGGCAGGGTCGCACGAGCAGTACTTC
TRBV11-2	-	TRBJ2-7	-	CASSPIGRAEQYF	TGTGCCAGCAGCCCCATCGGCCGAGCCGAGCAGTACTTC
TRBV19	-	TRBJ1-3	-	CASSIGTFAGNTIYF	TGTGCCAGTAGTATTGGTACTTTTGCTGGAAACACCATATATTTT
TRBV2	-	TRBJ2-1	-	CASKASSYNEQFF	TGTGCCAGCAAGGCCAGCTCCTACAATGAGCAGTTCTTC
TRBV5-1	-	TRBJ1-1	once	CASSNGPFTEAFF	TGCGCCAGCAGCAACGGACCGTTCACTGAAGCTTTCTTT
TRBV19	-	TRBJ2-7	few	CASSNPTRELYEQYF	TGTGCCAGTAGTAACCCTACCCGGGAGCTCTACGAGCAGTACTTC
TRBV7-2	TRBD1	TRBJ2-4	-	CASSFGQGAKNIQYF	TGTGCCAGCAGCTTCGGACAGGGGGCCAAAAACATTCAGTACTTC
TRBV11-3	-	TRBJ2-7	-	CASSLGQSSYEQYF	TGTGCCAGCAGCTTAGGGCAGAGCTCCTACGAGCAGTACTTC
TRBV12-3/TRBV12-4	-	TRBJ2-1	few	CASSFLVVDNEQFF	TGTGCCAGCAGTTTCCTGGTGGTAGACAATGAGCAGTTCTTC
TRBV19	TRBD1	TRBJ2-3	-	CASIATGLGTDTQYF	TGTGCCAGTATCGCGACAGGGTTAGGCACAGATACGCAGTATTTT
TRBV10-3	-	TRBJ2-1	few	CAISELGQEQFF	TGTGCCATCAGTGAGCTAGGACAAGAGCAGTTCTTC
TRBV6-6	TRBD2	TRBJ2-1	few	CASNLAGEVNEQFF	TGTGCCAGCAATTTAGCGGGGGAGGTCAATGAGCAGTTCTTC
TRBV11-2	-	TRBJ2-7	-	CASSLGVNSYEQYF	TGTGCCAGCAGCTTAGGCGTTAATTCCTACGAGCAGTACTTC
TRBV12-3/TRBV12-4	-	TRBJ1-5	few	CASSSTAGTDSNQPQHF	TGTGCCAGCAGTTCTACCGCCGGGACGGATAGCAATCAGCCCCAGCATTTT
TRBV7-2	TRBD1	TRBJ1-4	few	CASSRDRGRNEKLFF	TGTGCCAGCAGTAGGGACAGGGGGCGAAATGAAAAACTGTTTTTT
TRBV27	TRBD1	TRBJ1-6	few	CASRRGTGRGYSPLHF	TGTGCCAGCAGACGAGGGACAGGTAGAGGGTATTCACCCCTCCACTTT
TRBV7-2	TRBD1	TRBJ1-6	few	CASSTRDRGSPLHF	TGTGCCAGCAGCACCCGGGACAGGGGGTCACCCCTCCACTTT
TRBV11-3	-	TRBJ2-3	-	CASSLAFGQEGQYF	TGTGCCAGCAGCTTAGCATTTGGGCAGGAGGGGCAGTATTTT
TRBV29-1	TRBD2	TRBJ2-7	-	CSVEISGRGYEQYF	TGCAGCGTTGAGATTAGCGGGAGGGGATACGAGCAGTACTTC
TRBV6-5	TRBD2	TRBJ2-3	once	CASSQLAGTGTDTQYF	TGTGCCAGCAGCCAATTAGCGGGGACGGGCACAGATACGCAGTATTTT
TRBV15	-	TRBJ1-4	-	CATSRDGGGKLFF	TGTGCCACCAGCAGAGATGGGGGCGGAAAACTGTTTTTT
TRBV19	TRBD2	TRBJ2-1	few	CASSITPGGAYNEQFF	TGTGCCAGTAGTATAACCCCGGGGGGGGCCTACAATGAGCAGTTCTTC
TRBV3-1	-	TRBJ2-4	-	CASSPSTRNIQYF	TGTGCCAGCAGCCCCTCCACGAGGAACATTCAGTACTTC
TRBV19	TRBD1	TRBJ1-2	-	CASTPGTVDYGYTF	TGTGCCAGTACCCCCGGGACAGTAGACTATGGCTACACCTTC
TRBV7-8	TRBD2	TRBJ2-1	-	CASSANSGGVGYEQFF	TGTGCCAGCAGCGCTAATAGCGGGGGGGTCGGGTATGAGCAGTTCTTC
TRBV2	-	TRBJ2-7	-	CASSGVLDEQYF	TGTGCCAGCAGTGGAGTACTAGACGAGCAGTACTTC
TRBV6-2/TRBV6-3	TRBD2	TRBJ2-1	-	CASRPHPLAGGPIKFYNEQFF	TGTGCCAGCAGACCCCATCCCCTAGCGGGGGGGCCAATTAAATTCTACAATGAGCAGTTCTTC
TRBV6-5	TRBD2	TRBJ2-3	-	CASSRAGVRADTQYF	TGTGCCAGCAGTAGGGCGGGAGTAAGAGCAGATACGCAGTATTTT
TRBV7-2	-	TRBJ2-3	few	CASSEIRPGGPSTDTQYF	TGTGCCAGCAGCGAAATCCGTCCCGGCGGACCTAGCACAGATACGCAGTATTTT
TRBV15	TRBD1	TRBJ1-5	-	CATSGRTGPFQPQHF	TGTGCCACCAGCGGGAGGACAGGTCCTTTTCAGCCCCAGCATTTT
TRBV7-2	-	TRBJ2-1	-	CASSPELGNEQFF	TGTGCCAGCAGCCCAGAGTTAGGCAATGAGCAGTTCTTC
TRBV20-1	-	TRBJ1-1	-	CSARRGAEAFF	TGCAGTGCTAGAAGGGGAGCTGAAGCTTTCTTT